This T cell receptor (beta chain) appears in the sequencing data of a study of T cell responses to AZD1222 COVID-19 vaccine. Assay used: immunoSEQ multiplex PCR; TCRdb lists only in-frame clones, some missing. In the table there are 70,000 to 75,000 clones, about 85% of which are singletons. Study findings and constraints: Regions left unmutated in variants are reportedly the target of nearly half of spike-specific TCRs. Spike-specific TCR repertoires showed rising breadth and depth after two AZD1222 doses. At study baseline, merely five or six AZD1222 recipients were seropositive.

The CDR3 runs to 15 residues. Germline lookup yields CDR1 LGHDT and CDR2 YNNKEL (reference sequence). Trimming shortened V by 1 base and J by 2 bases, and 11 bases separated the two germline ends. With regard to this clone: Antigen specificity is unknown.

The sample consisted of peripheral blood, taken 28 days after the second AZD1222 dose. The clonotype comes from an adult who received the AZD1222 COVID-19 vaccine. The V gene is TRBV3-1 (or the pseudogene TRBV3-2), the J gene TRBJ2-5, with D tentatively TRBD2 (6 bases). The CDR3 sequence is CASSQVTSKQETQYF. CDR3 nucleotide sequence: TGTGCCAGCAGCCAAGTCACTAGCAAGCAAGAGACCCAGTACTTC.